These 30 T cell receptor beta chains originate from one sample sequenced in a study of shared clonotypes between healthy human individuals. Libraries were prepared by immunoSEQ multiplex PCR; TCRdb keeps only in-frame clonotypes and omits some of them. The table lists around 530,000 clones, around 78% of them singletons. Sequencing was performed on PBMCs. All receptors come from a woman aged 40 to 50 in good health. Some clones in this sample may be carry-over from other donors' samples.

This chain connects TRBV7-2 to TRBJ2-7; 9 bases line up with TRBD2. Germline V gene sequence: CDR1 SGHTA, CDR2 FQGNSA. With V trimmed by 1 base and J by 12 bases, 7 bases remained unmatched. This CDR3 spans 13 amino acids. CDR3 residues: CASSLGLAGSPYF. The CDR3, as DNA: TGTGCCAGCAGCTTAGGGCTAGCGGGGTCTCCGTACTTC.

This chain connects TRBV7-6 to TRBJ2-2; D might be TRBD1 (5 bases). V gave up 6 bases and J gave up 7 bases, with 15 bases separating them. Germline V gene sequence: CDR1 SGHVS, CDR2 FNYEAQ. This CDR3 spans 14 amino acids. Here the CDR3 reads CASRGPEWGGELFF. The CDR3 bases are TGTGCCAGCAGGGGGCCGGAGTGGGGCGGGGAGCTGTTTTTT.

The J gene is TRBJ2-7, the V gene TRBV18, with D unresolved. CDR3 length: 16 residues. The V end lost 6 bases, the J end lost 1 base, and 19 bases lay between the germline ends. The germline gives CDR1 KGHSH, CDR2 LQKENI. The CDR3 region has the DNA TGTGCCAGCTCCCCTGGTGGGCGGTTATTTTCCTACGAGCAGTACTTC. This gives the protein CASSPGGRLFSYEQYF.

This rearrangement joins TRBV7-2 to TRBJ2-6; no definite D call. The germline V gene has CDR1 SGHTA and CDR2 FQGNSA. Trimming took 5 bases from V and 1 from J, leaving 12 bases between them. This CDR3 region has 16 residues. CDR3 nucleotides: TGTGCCAGCAGCGCACCCGTAGTTTCTGGGGCCAACGTCCTGACTTTC. This gives the protein CASSAPVVSGANVLTF.

The chain links TRBV7-6 to TRBJ2-7, with TRBD1 identical over 7 bases. Germline CDR1 SGHVS, CDR2 FNYEAQ. V lost 5 bases and J lost 2; bases outside the gene matches: 6. The CDR3 is made up of 14 amino acids. CDR3 sequence reads: CASSRDSVTYEQYF. The CDR3, as DNA: TGTGCCAGCAGCAGGGACAGCGTTACCTACGAGCAGTACTTC. The full variable domain, with the rest looked up from reference TRBV7-6 and TRBJ2-7, is GAGVSQSPRYKVTKRGQDVALRCDPISGHVSLYWYRQALGQGPEFLTYFNYEAQQDKSGLPNDRFSAERPEGSISTLTIQRTEQRDSAMYRCASSRDSVTYEQYFGPGTRLTVT.

This clone was recorded a few times. Given a far larger clone just one base away, this is likely a sequencing read error. This chain uses TRBV19 with TRBJ1-5; maybe TRBD1 (5 bases). Looked up from germline, CDR1 is LNHDA and CDR2 is SQIVND (reference sequence). V was pared by 7 bases and J by 3 bases, with 10 bases between. The CDR3 length is 13 residues. The CDR3 DNA sequence: TGTGCCAGTACCATGGGGACCAATCAGCCCCAGCATTTT. It encodes CASTMGTNQPQHF.

CDR3 in DNA: TGCGCCAGCCCATCAGATCCGGGCCTCCCCTCGGACGAGCAGTACTTC. As protein: CASPSDPGLPSDEQYF. V gene TRBV10-1 combines with J gene TRBJ2-7; no clear D. This CDR3 is built from 16 residues. The germline CDR1 and CDR2 sequences are WNHNN and SYGVQD (reference sequence). Trimming took off 8 bases at V and 5 bases at J, with 25 bases between the two ends.

Details on this clone: A far larger clone is one nucleotide away, so this likely arose from a read error. This sample also contains other DNA sequences that code for the same CDR3. This chain links TRBV5-1 with TRBJ1-1; 7 positions agree with TRBD1. CDR3 size: 14 residues. Germline lookup yields CDR1 SGHRS and CDR2 YFSETQ. The CDR3 region has the DNA TGCGCCAGCAGCAGGCTGACAGGGAACACTGAAGCTTTCTTC. It yields the protein CASSRLTGNTEAFF.

DNA for the CDR3: TGCAGCGTTGGGGCAGCGGGAGGTGGTGACAATGAGCAGTTCTTC. Translated, it gives CSVGAAGGGDNEQFF. The chain couples TRBV29-1 to TRBJ2-1; 9 bases line up with TRBD2. The trim removed 4 bases at V and 5 bases at J, leaving 9 bases unmatched. The V gene's germline CDR1 is SQVTM and CDR2 ANQGSEA. The CDR3 is made up of 15 amino acids.

A single count supports this clone. The chain employs TRBV28 and TRBJ2-1; the D gene is possibly TRBD2 (5 bases). Trimming left V 0 bases short and J 0 bases short, with 15 bases between. The CDR3 loop spans 18 amino acids. Per the germline V gene, CDR1 is MDHEN and CDR2 is SYDVKM. DNA for the CDR3: TGTGCCAGCAGTTTATGGGGAACTAGGTCTCCCTCCTACAATGAGCAGTTCTTC. This encodes CASSLWGTRSPSYNEQFF.

In its sample, this clone was seen once. This chain connects TRBV15 to TRBJ2-1; no reliable D call. Trimming shortened V by 5 bases and J by 10 bases, and 12 bases separated the two germline ends. Germline V gives CDR1 LNHNV, CDR2 YYDKDF (reference sequence). This CDR3 contains 12 residues. Written as DNA, the CDR3 is TGTGCCACCAGCCGTCGGACGGGCGAGCAGTTCTTC. Translating gives CATSRRTGEQFF.

This clone turned up a few times. Compared with germline, one end of the junction differs, possibly owing to a read error. The sample carries other DNA sequences with the same CDR3. The V call is TRBV2, the J call TRBJ2-5, with 8 nucleotides matching TRBD1. The J call may be faulty, since TRBJ2-7 better matches the DNA end. Germline CDR1 is SNHLY and CDR2 is FYNNEI. The CDR3 covers 15 residues. CDR3 sequence reads: CASSLDRGISYEQYF. In DNA form, the CDR3 reads TGTGCAAGCAGCCTCGACAGGGGAATCTCCTACGAGCAGTACTTC.

The rearrangement uses TRBV4-1 and TRBJ2-7; a possible D gene is TRBD1 (6 bases). Germline V gene lookup returns CDR1 MGHRA and CDR2 YSYEKL. The CDR3 extends over 15 amino acids. V lost 3 bases and J lost 2, with 14 bases in between. The CDR3 protein is CASSHDRTATYEQYF. The CDR3 DNA reads TGCGCCAGCAGCCATGATCGGACAGCAACCTACGAGCAGTACTTC.

V is TRBV11-2 and J is TRBJ2-7, with 10 nucleotides matching TRBD1. CDR1 SGHAT and CDR2 FQNNGV come from the germline V gene. V trimming: 4 bases; J trimming: 3 bases; junction bases outside the gene matches: 9. The length of the CDR3 is 16 residues. The CDR3 here is CASSSLRDRGDYEQYF. DNA of the CDR3: TGTGCCAGCAGCTCCCTCCGGGACAGGGGAGACTACGAGCAGTACTTC.

The chain joins TRBV4-2 to TRBJ2-7; the match to TRBD1 covers 7 bases. The ends lost 4 bases at V and 1 base at J; junction bases unmatched: 1. CDR3 length: 13 residues. Germline-derived CDR1 and CDR2 are LGHNA and YNFKEQ. The CDR3 loop reads CASSLDRSYEQYF. The CDR3 DNA is TGTGCCAGCAGCCTGGACAGGTCCTACGAGCAGTACTTC.

This clone showed up just a few times. The rearrangement links TRBV27 to TRBJ1-2; TRBD1 aligns across 9 bases. The germline V gene encodes CDR1 MNHEY and CDR2 SMNVEV (reference sequence). The CDR3 is 13 residues long. V gave up 3 bases and J gave up 8 bases; unmatched junction bases: 4. CDR3 amino acids: CASSFSGTGGYTF. DNA of the CDR3: TGTGCCAGCAGTTTTAGTGGGACAGGGGGCTACACCTTC.

The chain carries TRBV4-1 and TRBJ2-4; D is ambiguous. V shed 4 bases and J shed 5 bases, with 15 bases lying between them. The germline V gene has CDR1 MGHRA and CDR2 YSYEKL. The CDR3 is 15 residues long. CDR3 sequence (DNA): TGCGCCAGCAGCCCCGCCCCCCGAAAGGAAAACATTCAGTACTTC. Translating gives CASSPAPRKENIQYF.

This chain connects TRBV19 to TRBJ2-5; 7 bases agree with TRBD1. The J call may be mistaken, given a closer DNA end match to TRBJ2-7. The length of the CDR3 is 16 residues. Germline CDR1 is LNHDA and CDR2 is SQIVND (reference sequence). The CDR3 here is CASSMRQGRAPYEQYF. Here the CDR3 DNA reads TGTGCCAGTAGTATGAGACAGGGCCGCGCCCCCTACGAGCAGTACTTC.

The table lists this clone with a few counts. This sequence joins TRBV19 and TRBJ1-5, with TRBD1 identical over 7 bases. In germline, CDR1 is LNHDA, CDR2 SQIVND (reference sequence). The J segment lost 0 bases and the V segment lost 7 bases, leaving 12 bases of the junction unmatched. There are 17 residues in the CDR3. CDR3 loop: CASKNRQGASSNQPQHF. The CDR3 DNA reads TGTGCCAGTAAAAACCGACAGGGTGCCTCTAGCAATCAGCCCCAGCATTTT.

This clone has more than one count but fewer than ten. The rearrangement joins TRBV5-1 to TRBJ2-2, with D maybe TRBD2 (6 bases). This CDR3 contains 14 residues. The V and J ends lost 5 bases and 0 bases respectively, with 8 bases between them. Germline CDR1 and CDR2: SGHRS and YFSETQ. The CDR3 nucleotides read TGCGCCAGCAGTCGGGAGACGAACACCGGGGAGCTGTTTTTT. Protein: CASSRETNTGELFF.

This clone is a singleton in its sample. The V and J genes are TRBV5-6 and TRBJ1-1; weak D call: TRBD1 (5 bases). CDR3 length: 14 residues. Germline V CDR1 and CDR2: SGHDT, YYEEEE. V was cut by 4 bases and J by 5 bases, with 15 bases left in between. The CDR3 region is CASSPRWGGTEAFF. In DNA form, the CDR3 reads TGTGCCAGCAGCCCCCGGTGGGGGGGTACTGAAGCTTTCTTT.

This clone was detected ten times or more. V gene TRBV28 combines with J gene TRBJ1-3; D uncertain. This CDR3 comprises 13 residues. CDR1 MDHEN and CDR2 SYDVKM come from the germline V gene. Trimming pared 5 bases from V and 1 base from J, leaving 6 bases between. CDR3 sequence: CASSKQSGNTIYF. The CDR3 bases are TGTGCCAGCAGTAAACAGTCTGGAAACACCATATATTTT.

The CDR3 DNA sequence: TGTGCCAGTTATGGAACTGTGGCGGGAGGAGATACGCAGTATTTT. Residues: CASYGTVAGGDTQYF. J is TRBJ2-3 and V is TRBV28; 8 positions match TRBD2. The germline CDR1 and CDR2 sequences are MDHEN and SYDVKM. V dropped 9 bases and J dropped 5; count of bases not matched to a gene: 13. This CDR3 has 15 amino acids.

The chain employs TRBV4-3 and TRBJ2-7, with 7 positions matching TRBD1. Germline V gives CDR1 LGHNA, CDR2 YSLEER. Trimming removed 5 bases from V and 6 bases from J; junction bases left unmatched: 10. The CDR3 loop spans 14 amino acids. CDR3 sequence reads: CASSYTTGSSEQYF. CDR3 nucleotides: TGCGCCAGCAGCTACACGACAGGGTCGAGCGAGCAGTACTTC.

This clone was observed many times. The J gene is TRBJ2-5, the V gene TRBV4-1; D gene ambiguous. The length of the CDR3 is 17 residues. Trimming removed 2 bases at V and 0 bases at J, with 16 bases between. From germline, CDR1 is MGHRA and CDR2 YSYEKL. In DNA form, the CDR3 reads TGCGCCAGCAGCCAATATTTCCGGCTTGGGGACCAAGAGACCCAGTACTTC. Residues: CASSQYFRLGDQETQYF.

A remark on this clone: It is likely a read error: a sequence one base away is far more abundant. The chain uses TRBV4-2 and TRBJ1-5; possibly TRBD1 for D (5 bases). The length of the CDR3 is 13 residues. Germline assignment: CDR1 LGHNA and CDR2 YNFKEQ. Here the CDR3 reads CASSQGDGQSQHF. CDR3 coding DNA: TGTGCCAGCAGCCAAGGGGACGGTCAGTCCCAGCATTTT.

The V call is TRBV27, the J call TRBJ2-3; D is perhaps TRBD2 (6 bases). This CDR3 contains 16 residues. With 4 bases removed from V and 0 bases from J, the gap between germline ends came to 14 bases. Germline loops: CDR1 MNHEY, CDR2 SMNVEV (reference sequence). CDR3 sequence reads: CASSYSGVDSTDTQYF. As DNA, the CDR3 is TGTGCCAGCAGTTATAGCGGCGTCGATAGCACAGATACGCAGTATTTT.

The CDR3 bases are TGCAGCGTTGAAGGTGGGACAGCCCCAGGGTCCTACGAGCAGTACTTC. As protein: CSVEGGTAPGSYEQYF. The rearrangement joins TRBV29-1 to TRBJ2-7; 7 nucleotides align to TRBD1. There are 16 residues in the CDR3. Germline CDR1 and CDR2: SQVTM and ANQGSEA. Trimming at V came to 1 base and at J to 1 base, leaving 10 bases not matched to a gene.

This rearrangement joins TRBV30 to TRBJ2-5; the match to TRBD1 covers 7 bases. Germline V lookup: CDR1 GTSNPN, CDR2 SVGIG (reference sequence). After removal of 0 bases from V and 4 bases from J, the junction contained 8 bases not matched to a gene. The CDR3 totals 15 residues. The CDR3 spells CAWSVVRGQGETQYF. The CDR3 DNA follows: TGTGCCTGGAGTGTTGTTAGGGGGCAAGGAGAGACCCAGTACTTC.

Points on this clone: Other DNA sequences in this sample translate to the same CDR3. The chain links TRBV11-3 to TRBJ2-3; D may be TRBD1 or TRBD2 (5 bases each). Per the germline V gene, CDR1 is SGHNT and CDR2 is YENEEA. The CDR3 contains 14 residues. Trimming pared 1 base from V and 2 bases from J, leaving 7 bases between. The CDR3 loop is CASSLGGTTDTQYF. The CDR3 region has the DNA TGTGCCAGCAGCTTAGGTGGGACCACAGATACGCAGTATTTT.